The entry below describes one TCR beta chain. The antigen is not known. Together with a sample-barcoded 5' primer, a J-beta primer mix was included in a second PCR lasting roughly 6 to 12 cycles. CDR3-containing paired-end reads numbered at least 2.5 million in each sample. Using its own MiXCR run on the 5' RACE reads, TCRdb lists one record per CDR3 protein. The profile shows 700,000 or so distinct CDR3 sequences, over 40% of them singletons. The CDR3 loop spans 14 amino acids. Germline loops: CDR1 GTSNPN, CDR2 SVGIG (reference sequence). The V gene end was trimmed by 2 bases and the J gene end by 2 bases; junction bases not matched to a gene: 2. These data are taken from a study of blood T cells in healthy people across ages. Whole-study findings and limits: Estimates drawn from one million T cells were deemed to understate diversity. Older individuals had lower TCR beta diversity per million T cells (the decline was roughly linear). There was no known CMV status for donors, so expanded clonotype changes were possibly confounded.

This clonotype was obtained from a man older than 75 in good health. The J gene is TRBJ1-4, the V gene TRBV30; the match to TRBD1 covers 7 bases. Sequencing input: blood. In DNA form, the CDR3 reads TGTGCCTGGAGTTCGGACAGGACTAATGAAAAACTGTTTTTT. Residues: CAWSSDRTNEKLFF.